Listed here is a single T cell receptor beta chain. All participants had a single incident cervical HPV16 infection, and prevalent HPV16 infections were excluded. This sample is drawn from a study of T cells in women clearing cervical HPV infection. Study overall: Controls gave blood once infection was undetectable; cases at lesion identification.

Method: immunoSEQ multiplex PCR; TCRdb's copy keeps in-frame clones and lacks some. Across tens of thousands of clones, the top ten clones capture roughly 3.3% of the sample. The receptor's source is a woman between 18 and 70 years old with a cervical HPV16 infection that either progressed to CIN3+ or cleared (not recorded which). The source material was blood buffy coat.

CDR3 residues: CASRPQGAANEKLFF. The CDR3 DNA, read in part, is TGTGCCAGCAGGCCCCAGGGGGCAGCTAATGAAAAA. This rearrangement joins TRBV2 to TRBJ1-4; 8 bases are a match to TRBD1. The read terminates 3 residues before the CDR3 end, so the remaining end is supplied by the germline J gene. The V segment lost 6 bases and the J segment 3 bases; nucleotides outside the gene matches: 6. This CDR3 region has 15 residues. The germline V gene encodes CDR1 SNHLY and CDR2 FYNNEI.